The 10 T cell receptor beta chains in this list originate from one sample, sequenced in a study of blood T cell repertoires in COVID-19. Using immunoSEQ multiplex PCR, the repertoire was profiled, and TCRdb retains in-frame clones only, with some absent. The table records roughly 340,000 clones, 88% of them present only once. The sample comprised peripheral blood. The receptors originated from a woman aged 70 to 79 with COVID-19, enrolled during active disease.

The chain combines TRBV3-1 (or the pseudogene TRBV3-2) with TRBJ1-2; D perhaps matches TRBD1 (6 bases). V was cut by 0 bases and J by 8 bases, with 13 bases left in between. This CDR3 has 14 amino acids. Germline assignment: CDR1 LGHDT and CDR2 YNNKEL (reference sequence). CDR3 sequence: CASSQETGLGGYTF. The CDR3 coding sequence is TGTGCCAGCAGCCAAGAGACAGGCCTGGGGGGCTACACCTTC.

To note about this clone: Other DNA sequences of this sample code for an identical CDR3. The chain has TRBV18 and TRBJ1-1; 8 bases map to TRBD1. The J segment lost 4 bases and the V segment lost 4 bases, leaving 2 bases of the junction unmatched. The CDR3 is 13 residues long. Germline values: CDR1 KGHSH, CDR2 LQKENI. The CDR3 reads CASSRGQGTEAFF. The CDR3 DNA sequence: TGTGCCAGCTCACGAGGACAGGGCACTGAAGCTTTCTTT.

The count of this clone is one. The chain has TRBV6-5 and TRBJ2-7, with D hard to call. This CDR3 is 14 amino acids long. The ends were cut back, 6 bases at V and 0 bases at J, with 12 bases in the middle. Per germline, CDR1 MNHEY and CDR2 SVGAGI. The CDR3 spells CASSSVFSSYEQYF. In DNA form, the CDR3 reads TGTGCCAGCAGCTCGGTCTTTAGCTCCTACGAGCAGTACTTC.

The chain has TRBV9 and TRBJ1-5; no clear D. CDR3 length equals 12 residues. Germline V gives CDR1 SGDLS, CDR2 YYNGEE. V dropped 3 bases and J dropped 6 bases, with 7 bases sitting between them. The CDR3 spells CASSAGSQPQHF. The CDR3 DNA is TGTGCCAGCAGCGCGGGAAGTCAGCCCCAGCATTTT.

A single count supports this clone. The rearrangement joins TRBV28 to TRBJ1-5, with 11 nucleotides matching TRBD1. There are 19 residues in the CDR3. Germline lookup yields CDR1 MDHEN and CDR2 SYDVKM. The trim removed 6 bases at V and 0 bases at J, leaving 13 bases unmatched. Here the CDR3 DNA reads TGTGCCAGCAGGACTACCCGGGACAGGGGGGCCTATAGCAATCAGCCCCAGCATTTT. Its translation: CASRTTRDRGAYSNQPQHF.

This chain connects TRBV3-1 (or the pseudogene TRBV3-2) to TRBJ1-2, with D possibly being TRBD1 (6 bases). The germline V gene encodes CDR1 LGHDT and CDR2 YNNKEL (reference sequence). Trimming took off 4 bases at V and 8 bases at J, with 11 bases between the two ends. The length of the CDR3 is 12 residues. CDR3 sequence reads: CASSRYRVGYTF. The CDR3 DNA reads as TGTGCCAGCAGCCGATACAGGGTGGGCTACACCTTC.

V gene TRBV10-3 combines with J gene TRBJ2-1; 7 nucleotides agree with TRBD2. This CDR3 is built from 13 residues. Germline-derived CDR1 and CDR2 are ENHRY and SYGVKD. J lost 7 bases, V lost 5 bases, and 5 bases had no gene match. The CDR3 here is CAISRWGGNEQFF. The CDR3, as DNA: TGTGCCATCAGTAGGTGGGGAGGGAATGAGCAGTTCTTC.

The V and J genes are TRBV3-1 (or the pseudogene TRBV3-2) and TRBJ2-7, with 12 nucleotides matching TRBD2. From germline, CDR1 is LGHDT and CDR2 YNNKEL (reference sequence). Trimming at V came to 4 bases and at J to 9 bases, leaving 10 bases not matched to a gene. The CDR3 length is 15 residues. CDR3 bases: TGTGCCAGCAGCCCTACGACTAGCGGGGGTGGAAGGCAGTACTTC. Translated: CASSPTTSGGGRQYF.

V gene TRBV6-5 combines with J gene TRBJ1-2, with TRBD1 identical over 7 bases. This CDR3 is 15 amino acids long. CDR1 is MNHEY, CDR2 SVGAGI, per germline. J gave up 1 base and V 7 bases, and 9 bases lay outside the gene matches. CDR3 region: CASTATGRFNYGYTF. Here the CDR3 DNA reads TGTGCCAGCACCGCGACAGGGAGGTTTAACTATGGCTACACCTTC.

This chain connects TRBV12-3 or TRBV12-4 to TRBJ2-7; the D gene is possibly TRBD2 (6 bases). The V end was cut by 2 bases, the J end by 7 bases, with 12 bases between. The CDR3 has 13 residues. As DNA, the CDR3 is TGTGCCAGCAGTTTATTAGGGACTGGGGAGCAGTACTTC. Protein product: CASSLLGTGEQYF.